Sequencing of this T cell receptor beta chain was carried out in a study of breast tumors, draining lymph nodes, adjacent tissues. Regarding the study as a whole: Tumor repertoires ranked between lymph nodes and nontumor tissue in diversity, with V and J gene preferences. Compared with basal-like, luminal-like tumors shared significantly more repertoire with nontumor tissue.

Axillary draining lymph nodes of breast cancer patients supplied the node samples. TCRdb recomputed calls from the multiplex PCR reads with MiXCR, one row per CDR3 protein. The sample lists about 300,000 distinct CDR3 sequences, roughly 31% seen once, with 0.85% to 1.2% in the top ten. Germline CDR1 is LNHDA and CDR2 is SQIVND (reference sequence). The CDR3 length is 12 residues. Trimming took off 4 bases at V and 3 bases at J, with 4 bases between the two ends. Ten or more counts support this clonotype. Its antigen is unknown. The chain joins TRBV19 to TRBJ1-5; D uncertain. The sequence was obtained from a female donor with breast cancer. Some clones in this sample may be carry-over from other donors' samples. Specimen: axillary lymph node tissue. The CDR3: CASSRVNQPQHF. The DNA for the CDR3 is TGTGCCAGTAGTAGGGTCAATCAGCCCCAGCATTTT.